The 9 T cell receptor beta chains reported below all come from one sample, sequenced in a study of cytomegalovirus exposure and HLA in healthy donors. This PCR relied on a set of 60 Vbeta primers and 13 Jbeta primers. Profiled with immunoSEQ multiplex PCR; TCRdb holds only in-frame clones, not every one. The sample holds roughly 120,000 clones, 70% to 75% seen once. The sequenced sample consisted of PBMCs. The receptors here all came from a woman aged 40 to 50 in good health and CMV-seronegative.

The chain employs TRBV6-5 and TRBJ1-1; D is ambiguous. The CDR3 runs to 14 residues. The V end was cut by 2 bases, the J end by 1 base, with 8 bases between. Looked up from germline, CDR1 is MNHEY and CDR2 is SVGAGI. The CDR3 region has the DNA TGTGCCAGCAGTTACGGAGGAGCGAACACTGAAGCTTTCTTT. Amino acids: CASSYGGANTEAFF.

The chain links TRBV18 to TRBJ1-5; D uncertain. The CDR3 spans 13 residues. The germline gives CDR1 KGHSH, CDR2 LQKENI. The ends were cut back, 8 bases at V and 2 bases at J, with 10 bases in the middle. The CDR3 region is CASTSSGNQPQHF. The CDR3 DNA sequence: TGTGCCAGCACGTCCTCGGGCAATCAGCCCCAGCATTTT.

This sequence joins TRBV29-1 and TRBJ2-1, with 7 positions matching TRBD1. Germline loops: CDR1 SQVTM, CDR2 ANQGSEA. Trimming cost V 7 bases and J 13 bases; bases outside gene matches: 7. CDR3 length equals 10 residues. The CDR3 loop reads CSGDSGTQFF. CDR3 bases: TGCAGCGGGGACAGTGGGACCCAGTTCTTC.

This sequence joins TRBV7-3 and TRBJ2-3; D is undetermined. The germline V gene has CDR1 SGHTA and CDR2 FQGTGA. Deletions cut 1 base from V and 4 bases from J, with 6 bases between. The CDR3 contains 13 residues. The CDR3 region has the DNA TGTGCCAGCAGCTTAAGTTCCGCAGATACGCAGTATTTT. Its translation is CASSLSSADTQYF.

This rearrangement joins TRBV7-2 to TRBJ2-7; TRBD2 aligns across 7 bases. V was clipped by 4 bases and J by 7 bases; unmatched bases: 10. Germline CDR1 reads SGHTA; CDR2 reads FQGNSA. This CDR3 has 14 residues. CDR3 sequence reads: CASSSHGGIGEQYF. For the CDR3, the DNA is TGTGCCAGCAGCTCACACGGGGGGATCGGGGAGCAGTACTTC.

The chain recombines TRBV28 with TRBJ1-5; D ambiguous. V was cut by 6 bases and J by 3 bases, with 15 bases left in between. The CDR3 length is 15 residues. Germline CDR1 MDHEN, CDR2 SYDVKM. The chain's CDR3 is CASRGSGQYNQPQHF. The CDR3 DNA reads TGTGCCAGCAGGGGCAGCGGGCAGTACAATCAGCCCCAGCATTTT.

This clone has more than one count but fewer than ten. The chain couples TRBV5-6 to TRBJ2-1; 7 positions match TRBD2. V lost 3 bases, J lost 5 bases, and 2 bases stayed unmatched. CDR1 is SGHDT and CDR2 is YYEEEE in the germline V gene. There are 13 residues in the CDR3. The CDR3 DNA is TGTGCCAGCAGCTCGGGAGGAAACAATGAGCAGTTCTTC. Translating it yields CASSSGGNNEQFF.

The chain carries TRBV7-9 and TRBJ2-2; tentatively, D is TRBD1 (6 bases). Per the germline V gene, CDR1 is SEHNR and CDR2 is FQNEAQ (reference sequence). The CDR3 length is 13 residues. The V and J ends lost 5 bases and 6 bases respectively, with 10 bases between them. CDR3 in amino acids: CASSLGTPGELFF. The CDR3 coding sequence is TGTGCCAGCAGCCTGGGGACACCCGGGGAGCTGTTTTTT.

This chain links TRBV5-1 with TRBJ2-5; no reliable D call. The CDR3 contains 14 residues. CDR1 and CDR2 (germline): SGHRS, YFSETQ. The V end lost 0 bases, the J end lost 0 bases, and 6 bases lay between the germline ends. CDR3 nucleotide sequence: TGCGCCAGCAGCTTGGGGGCAGACCAAGAGACCCAGTACTTC. Translated: CASSLGADQETQYF. The full variable domain, with the rest looked up from reference TRBV5-1 and TRBJ2-5, is KAGVTQTPRYLIKTRGQQVTLSCSPISGHRSVSWYQQTPGQGLQFLFEYFSETQRNKGNFPGRFSGRQFSNSRSEMNVSTLELGDSALYLCASSLGADQETQYFGPGTRLLVL.